Following are 3 T cell receptor beta chains from one sample sequenced in a study of shared clonotypes between healthy human individuals. Cells designated naive CD8 were CD45RO-negative and were positively selected for CCR7, with terminally differentiated effector memory CD45RA+ cells excluded. Clones were read by immunoSEQ multiplex PCR, and TCRdb kept only the in-frame ones, dropping some. The table records roughly 590,000 clones, 95% of them present only once. Material for sequencing was naive CD8+ T cells sorted from blood. These receptors were taken from a woman aged 25-40 years in good health.

CDR3 nucleotides: TGTGCCACTAGACAGGAAACTAGCGGGGGAGGAGGTTCCTACAATGAGCAGTTCTTC. Its translation is CATRQETSGGGGSYNEQFF. The chain has TRBV19 and TRBJ2-1; 11 bases fit TRBD2. Trimming removed 10 bases from V and 1 base from J; junction bases left unmatched: 18. The CDR3 sequence is 19 residues long. The germline gives CDR1 LNHDA, CDR2 SQIVND (reference sequence).

This rearrangement joins TRBV5-1 to TRBJ2-5, with D possibly being TRBD1 or TRBD2 (7 bases each). Germline V gene data show CDR1 as SGHRS and CDR2 as YFSETQ. The length of the CDR3 is 15 residues. Trimming shortened V by 4 bases and J by 3 bases, and 16 bases separated the two germline ends. The CDR3 nucleotides read TGCGCCAGCAGCAATTGGGAGGGGGCTGAAGAGACCCAGTACTTC. Its protein is CASSNWEGAEETQYF. Full variable domain (missing parts from reference TRBV5-1 and TRBJ2-5): KAGVTQTPRYLIKTRGQQVTLSCSPISGHRSVSWYQQTPGQGLQFLFEYFSETQRNKGNFPGRFSGRQFSNSRSEMNVSTLELGDSALYLCASSNWEGAEETQYFGPGTRLLVL.

This chain connects TRBV2 to TRBJ1-1; 9 bases match TRBD1. From germline, CDR1 is SNHLY and CDR2 FYNNEI. This CDR3 is built from 13 residues. V was clipped by 4 bases and J by 3 bases; unmatched bases: 0. CDR3 nucleotides: TGTGCCAGCAGTGGACAGGGGGACACTGAAGCTTTCTTT. As protein: CASSGQGDTEAFF.